Given below is one T cell receptor beta chain in context. Its antigen is undetermined. The source of the sample is a study of cytomegalovirus exposure and HLA in healthy donors. Study-level points and caveats: Common viral pathogens seemed to be connected with several of the most significant clusters, according to a later analysis.

PCR was performed using 60 Vbeta and 13 Jbeta primers. Clones were sequenced by immunoSEQ multiplex PCR, and TCRdb holds only the in-frame ones, with some missing. The sample has approximately 130,000 clones; just under 80% are singletons. This CDR3 spans 17 amino acids. V shed 9 bases, J shed 2 bases, and the junction held 13 bases outside the gene matches. In germline, CDR1 is LNHDA, CDR2 SQIVND (reference sequence). The chain recombines TRBV19 with TRBJ1-6; 7 positions agree with TRBD1. The receptor comes from a middle-aged woman in good health and CMV-seronegative. Sequenced material: PBMCs. The CDR3 coding sequence is TGTGCCAGCTCGACAGGGTACAAATCAACCTATAATTCACCCCTCCACTTT. Translation: CASSTGYKSTYNSPLHF.